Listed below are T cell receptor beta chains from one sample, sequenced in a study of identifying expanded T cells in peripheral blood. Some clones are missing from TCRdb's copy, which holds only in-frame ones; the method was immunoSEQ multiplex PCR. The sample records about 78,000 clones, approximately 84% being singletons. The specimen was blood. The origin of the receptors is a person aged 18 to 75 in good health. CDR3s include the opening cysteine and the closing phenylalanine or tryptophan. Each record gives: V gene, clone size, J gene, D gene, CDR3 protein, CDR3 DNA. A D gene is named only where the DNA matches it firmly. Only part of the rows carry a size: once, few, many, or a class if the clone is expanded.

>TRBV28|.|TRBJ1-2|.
CASSGSYGYTF
TGTGCCTCTTCCGGATCCTATGGCTACACCTTC
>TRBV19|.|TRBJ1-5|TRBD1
CASGDRVGQPQHF
TGTGCCAGTGGGGACAGGGTCGGTCAGCCCCAGCATTTT
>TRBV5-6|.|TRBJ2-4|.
CASSLYSLLAKNIQYF
TGTGCCAGCAGCTTATACAGCCTCTTAGCCAAAAACATTCAGTACTTC
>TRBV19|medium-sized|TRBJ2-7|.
CASSLTGDLYEQYF
TGTGCCAGTAGTCTCACCGGGGACCTCTACGAGCAGTACTTC
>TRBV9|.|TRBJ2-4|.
CASSVGMSPAAKNIQYF
TGTGCCAGCAGCGTAGGGATGTCTCCGGCAGCCAAAAACATTCAGTACTTC
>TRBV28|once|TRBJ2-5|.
CASSPSGVGAAETQYF
TGTGCCAGCAGTCCGTCCGGCGTGGGAGCCGCGGAGACCCAGTACTTC
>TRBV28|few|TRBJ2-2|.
CASSTLGGRNTGELFF
TGTGCCAGCAGTACCCTCGGGGGACGCAACACCGGGGAGCTGTTTTTT
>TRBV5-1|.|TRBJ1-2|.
CASSLVGDTNYGYTF
TGCGCCAGCAGCTTGGTCGGGGACACTAACTATGGCTACACCTTC
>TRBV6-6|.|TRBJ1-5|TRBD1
CASSYSDRVSNQPQHF
TGTGCCAGCAGTTATTCCGACAGGGTTAGCAATCAGCCCCAGCATTTT
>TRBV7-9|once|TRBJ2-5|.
CASSLTEPETQYF
TGTGCCAGCAGCTTGACAGAGCCAGAGACCCAGTACTTC
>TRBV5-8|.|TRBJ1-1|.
CASSWRGGGTEAFF
TGTGCCAGCAGCTGGCGGGGGGGTGGCACTGAAGCTTTCTTT
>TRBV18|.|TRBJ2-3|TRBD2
CASSPLGSGSTDTQYF
TGTGCCAGCTCACCCTTGGGTAGCGGGAGCACAGATACGCAGTATTTT
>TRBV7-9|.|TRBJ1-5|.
CASSLTGNQPQHF
TGTGCCAGCAGCTTAACGGGGAATCAGCCCCAGCATTTT
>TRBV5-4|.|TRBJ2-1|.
CASSLVGLRGNEQFF
TGTGCCAGCAGCTTGGTGGGTCTCCGGGGGAATGAGCAGTTCTTC
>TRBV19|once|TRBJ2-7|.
CASRDQVGEQYF
TGTGCCAGTAGGGATCAGGTCGGCGAGCAGTACTTC
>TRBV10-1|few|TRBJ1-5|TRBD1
CASSECRQGGNQPQHF
TGCGCCAGCAGTGAATGTCGACAGGGGGGCAATCAGCCCCAGCATTTT
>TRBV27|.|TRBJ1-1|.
CASIGKGVFTEAFF
TGTGCCAGCATTGGTAAGGGGGTTTTTACTGAAGCTTTCTTT
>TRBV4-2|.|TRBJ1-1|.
CASSQDIGRVGTEAFF
TGTGCCAGCAGCCAAGATATTGGCAGGGTAGGCACTGAAGCTTTCTTT
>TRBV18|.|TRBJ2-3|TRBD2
CASSLLAGVQSTDTQYF
TGTGCCAGCTCACTACTAGCGGGAGTGCAATCCACAGATACGCAGTATTTT
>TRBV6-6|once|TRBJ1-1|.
CASSYPGENTEAFF
TGTGCCAGCAGTTACCCAGGGGAGAACACTGAAGCTTTCTTT
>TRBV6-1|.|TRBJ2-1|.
CASSEGPGAGQNEQFF
TGTGCCAGCAGTGAAGGGCCTGGCGCCGGACAGAATGAGCAGTTCTTC
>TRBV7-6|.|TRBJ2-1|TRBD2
CASSVSGRANSDEQFF
TGTGCCAGCAGCGTAAGCGGGAGGGCCAATTCGGATGAGCAGTTCTTC
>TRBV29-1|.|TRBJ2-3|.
CSVEEVADTQYF
TGCAGCGTTGAAGAAGTAGCGGATACGCAGTATTTT
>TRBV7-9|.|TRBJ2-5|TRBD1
CASSSRGNQETQYF
TGTGCCAGCAGCTCCAGGGGGAACCAAGAGACCCAGTACTTC
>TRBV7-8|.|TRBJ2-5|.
CASSFPYGLGAQYF
TGTGCCAGCAGCTTCCCATACGGTCTGGGGGCCCAGTACTTC
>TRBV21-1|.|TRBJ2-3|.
CASSKAGSGADTQYF
TGTGCCAGCAGCAAAGCAGGCAGCGGCGCAGATACGCAGTATTTT
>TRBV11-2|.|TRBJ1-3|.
CASSPPNGPIYF
TGTGCCAGCAGCCCCCCCAATGGACCCATATATTTT
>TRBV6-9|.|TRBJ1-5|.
CASSSGGNGNQPQHF
TGTGCCAGCAGTTCGGGAGGCAACGGCAATCAGCCCCAGCATTTT
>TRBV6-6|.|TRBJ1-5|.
CASQGEQPQHF
TGTGCCAGTCAGGGAGAACAGCCCCAGCATTTT
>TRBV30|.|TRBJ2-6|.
CAWSPGANVLTF
TGTGCCTGGAGTCCTGGGGCCAACGTCCTGACTTTC
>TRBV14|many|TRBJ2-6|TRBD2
CASSQTTSGSRAGANVLTF
TGTGCCAGCAGCCAAACCACTAGCGGGAGTCGTGCTGGGGCCAACGTCCTGACTTTC
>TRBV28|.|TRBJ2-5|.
CASRRGSETQYF
TGTGCCAGCAGAAGGGGCAGCGAGACCCAGTACTTC
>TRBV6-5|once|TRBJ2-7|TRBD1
CASSPGQAIYEQYF
TGTGCCAGCAGTCCCGGACAGGCAATCTACGAGCAGTACTTC
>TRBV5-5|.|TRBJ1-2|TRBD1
CASSLSLNGQGGSYYGYTF
TGTGCCAGCAGCTTGTCCTTAAATGGGCAGGGGGGAAGCTATTATGGCTACACCTTC
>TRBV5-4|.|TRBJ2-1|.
CASSPDIGFRQFF
TGTGCCAGCAGCCCTGATATTGGGTTTAGGCAGTTCTTC
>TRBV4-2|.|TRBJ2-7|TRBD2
CASSQLAGESYEQYF
TGTGCCAGCAGCCAACTAGCGGGAGAATCCTACGAGCAGTACTTC
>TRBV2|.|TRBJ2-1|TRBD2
CASSEDLAGALNFF
TGTGCCAGCAGTGAAGACCTAGCGGGGGCCCTGAATTTCTTC
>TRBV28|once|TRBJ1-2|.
CASQGSNYGYTF
TGTGCCAGCCAGGGAAGTAACTATGGCTACACCTTC
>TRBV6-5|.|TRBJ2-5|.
CASSYGGDGTQETQYF
TGTGCCAGCAGTTACGGAGGTGACGGGACCCAAGAGACCCAGTACTTC
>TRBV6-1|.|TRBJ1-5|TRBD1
CASSERGQGGAQPQHF
TGTGCCAGCAGTGAAAGGGGACAGGGAGGAGCTCAGCCCCAGCATTTT
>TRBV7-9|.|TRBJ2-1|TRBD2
CASTPSGSRDNEQFF
TGTGCCAGCACCCCTAGCGGGAGTAGGGACAATGAGCAGTTCTTC
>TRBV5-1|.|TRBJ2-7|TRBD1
CASSETGGYTYEQYF
TGCGCCAGCAGTGAGACAGGGGGCTACACCTACGAGCAGTACTTC
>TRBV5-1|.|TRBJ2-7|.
CASSLIPQDSYEQYF
TGCGCCAGCAGCTTGATACCACAGGACTCCTACGAGCAGTACTTC
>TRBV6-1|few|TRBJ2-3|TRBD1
CASSVGQGAFDTQYF
TGTGCCAGCAGTGTCGGACAGGGGGCGTTTGATACGCAGTATTTT
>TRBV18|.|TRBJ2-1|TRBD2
CASQLLAGVPNEQFF
TGTGCCAGTCAGCTGTTAGCGGGAGTTCCCAATGAGCAGTTCTTC